A selection of T cell receptor beta chains follows, all from one sample in a study of Ad26.COV2.S vaccination and SARS-CoV-2 variants. Data came from immunoSEQ multiplex PCR; TCRdb stores just in-frame clones and leaves some out. Of about 350,000 clones listed, 92% were seen once; the top ten hold roughly 3.9%. The sequencing used peripheral blood, collected after recovery from COVID-19. Receptors originate from a human donor who had recovered from COVID-19. The CDR3 runs from the conserved cysteine through the conserved F or W. The D gene is left open where the match is weak. Some rows mark clone size as missing; the rest say once, few, many or name a class of expanded clone.

>-|TRBV11-2|TRBJ2-2|-
CASSLGVRQQGNTGELFF
TGTGCCAGCAGCTTAGGGGTACGGCAACAGGGAAACACCGGGGAGCTGTTTTTT
>-|TRBV19|TRBJ2-4|-
CASSTIGAKNIQYF
TGTGCCAGTTCGACGATAGGGGCCAAAAACATTCAGTACTTC
>few|TRBV5-1|TRBJ1-4|-
CASSLGGGDSNEKLFF
TGCGCCAGCAGCTTGGGCGGAGGGGATTCTAATGAAAAACTGTTTTTT
>-|TRBV5-6|TRBJ1-1|-
CASSLGGRWDTEAFF
TGTGCCAGCAGCCTTGGAGGGCGATGGGACACTGAAGCTTTCTTT
>-|TRBV4-1|TRBJ2-7|-
CASSLAGGRGTYEQYF
TGCGCCAGCAGCCTAGCGGGCGGCAGGGGGACTTACGAGCAGTACTTC
>-|TRBV2|TRBJ1-2|-
CASSEGKGVDGYTF
TGTGCCAGCAGTGAGGGAAAAGGGGTCGATGGCTACACCTTC
>few|TRBV4-3|TRBJ2-7|TRBD1
CASSPSGWDSSYEQYF
TGCGCCAGCAGCCCATCAGGGTGGGACAGCTCCTACGAGCAGTACTTC
>-|TRBV12-5|TRBJ1-1|-
CASAQNEAFF
TGTGCTAGTGCTCAGAACGAAGCTTTCTTT
>-|TRBV4-1|TRBJ1-2|TRBD1
CASSRDRANGYTF
TGCGCCAGCAGCCGGGACAGAGCTAATGGCTACACCTTC
>-|TRBV19|TRBJ2-7|TRBD1
CASSMGQDAYEQYF
TGTGCCAGTTCCATGGGACAGGATGCCTACGAGCAGTACTTC
>few|TRBV6-1|TRBJ2-1|TRBD1
CASSEPGGSYNEQFF
TGTGCCAGCAGTGAACCAGGGGGCTCCTACAATGAGCAGTTCTTC
>-|TRBV2|TRBJ2-7|TRBD2
CASIPGTSNNEQYF
TGTGCCAGCATCCCCGGGACTAGCAACAACGAGCAGTACTTC
>-|TRBV3-1/TRBV3-2|TRBJ1-1|-
CASSQGENTEAFF
TGTGCCAGCAGCCAAGGGGAAAACACTGAAGCTTTCTTT
>-|TRBV9|TRBJ1-3|-
CASSVEALGAGNTIYF
TGTGCCAGCAGCGTAGAAGCCCTCGGGGCAGGAAACACCATATATTTT
>-|TRBV10-3|TRBJ2-7|-
CAIKGDGSMHEQYF
TGTGCCATCAAGGGGGACGGGAGCATGCACGAGCAGTACTTC
>-|TRBV5-4|TRBJ1-6|-
CASSDVAGTNSPLHF
TGTGCCAGCAGCGACGTGGCAGGGACAAATTCACCCCTCCACTTT
>-|TRBV7-9|TRBJ2-1|TRBD2
CASRATSGGANEQFF
TGTGCCAGCAGGGCGACTAGCGGGGGGGCCAATGAGCAGTTCTTC
>-|TRBV6-5|TRBJ1-6|-
CASTFKGRDSPLHF
TGTGCCAGCACCTTCAAAGGGCGGGATTCACCCCTCCACTTT
>-|TRBV7-9|TRBJ1-1|-
CASRPGSPTFF
TGTGCCAGCAGACCCGGGTCGCCAACCTTCTTT
>once|TRBV10-3|TRBJ2-1|TRBD1
CAISLDRDYNEQFF
TGTGCCATCAGCTTGGACAGGGACTACAATGAGCAGTTCTTC
>-|TRBV18|TRBJ1-1|TRBD1
CASSPGGTVNTEAFF
TGTGCCAGCTCCCCAGGAGGGACAGTCAACACTGAAGCTTTCTTT
>-|TRBV25-1|TRBJ1-3|-
CASSPHGVPSGNTIYF
TGTGCCAGCAGCCCCCACGGGGTACCCTCTGGAAACACCATATATTTT
>-|TRBV13|TRBJ1-5|-
CASSEGGQPQHF
TGTGCCAGCAGCGAAGGGGGGCAGCCCCAGCATTTT
>-|TRBV9|TRBJ1-6|TRBD1
CASSPLGTANSPLHF
TGTGCCAGCAGCCCCCTAGGGACAGCCAATTCACCCCTCCACTTT
>-|TRBV11-2|TRBJ1-1|-
CASQGSGSLVPTEAFF
TGTGCCAGCCAGGGTTCGGGCAGCCTAGTTCCCACCGAAGCTTTCTTT
>-|TRBV3-1/TRBV3-2|TRBJ2-1|TRBD2
CASSQDIAGGLTNEQFF
TGTGCCAGCAGCCAGGATATAGCGGGGGGACTGACCAATGAGCAGTTCTTC
>-|TRBV29-1|TRBJ1-1|-
CSVSGRGNTEAFF
TGCAGCGTTAGCGGCAGGGGGAACACTGAAGCTTTCTTT
>-|TRBV30|TRBJ1-3|-
CAWTGGPSSGNTIYF
TGTGCCTGGACTGGGGGGCCTAGCTCTGGAAACACCATATATTTT
>-|TRBV5-8|TRBJ1-2|-
CASRSGSDGLNYGYTF
TGTGCCAGCAGATCCGGTTCGGACGGGTTGAACTATGGCTACACCTTC
>-|TRBV5-6|TRBJ2-7|-
CASSLGGRSEQYF
TGTGCCAGCAGCTTGGGGGGACGGAGCGAGCAGTACTTC
>-|TRBV19|TRBJ1-2|-
CASRLNYGYTF
TGTGCCAGTAGATTAAACTATGGCTACACCTTC
>-|TRBV2|TRBJ1-1|TRBD1
CASRAWTGAEAFF
TGTGCCAGCAGGGCCTGGACAGGGGCCGAAGCTTTCTTT
>-|TRBV1|TRBJ2-1|-
CTSSFRTTFSSYNEQFF
TGCACCAGCAGCTTTAGGACAACCTTTAGCTCCTACAATGAGCAGTTCTTC
>-|TRBV3-1/TRBV3-2|TRBJ1-5|-
CASSQTNTNQPQHF
TGTGCCAGCAGCCAAACCAATACGAATCAGCCCCAGCATTTT
>-|TRBV7-9|TRBJ1-1|-
CASSLGSTGPWAEAFF
TGTGCCAGCAGTCTAGGATCCACAGGGCCGTGGGCTGAAGCTTTCTTT
>-|TRBV7-9|TRBJ1-3|TRBD1
CASRATGQGNSGNTIYF
TGTGCCAGCAGAGCTACGGGACAGGGGAACTCTGGAAACACCATATATTTT
>few|TRBV9|TRBJ1-2|-
CASSVRGGDDYGYTF
TGTGCCAGCAGCGTACGTGGAGGGGATGACTATGGCTACACCTTC
>-|TRBV11-2|TRBJ1-4|-
CASSPVESSGHEKLFF
TGTGCCAGCAGCCCTGTCGAGTCGTCAGGGCATGAAAAACTGTTTTTT
>few|TRBV5-4|TRBJ2-2|-
CASSITMNTGELFF
TGTGCCAGCAGCATCACGATGAACACCGGGGAGCTGTTTTTT
>once|TRBV28|TRBJ2-7|-
CASSLVAAYEQYF
TGTGCCAGCAGTTTAGTTGCGGCCTACGAGCAGTACTTC